The rows below give T cell receptor beta chains drawn from one sample of a study of T cell repertoires in cytomegalovirus infection. TCRdb reprocessed the reads with MiXCR, giving one entry per CDR3 protein. The table has under 300,000 distinct CDR3 sequences, approximately 15% seen once. What was sequenced was CD8+ T cells from PBMCs. The receptors derive from a human donor in good health (CMV status not recorded). Some clones in this sample may be carry-over from other donors' samples. The CDR3 runs from the conserved cysteine through the conserved F or W. A D gene is named only where the DNA matches it firmly. For some rows the clone size is stated as once, few or many, or as a class when expanded; others skip it.

>NA|NA|TRBV20-1|TRBJ1-1
TGCAGTGCTAGGATGCACCTTAAGGTCCTGAACACTGAAGCTTTCTTT
CSARMHLKVLNTEAFF
>TRBD1|few|TRBV4-1|TRBJ2-1
TGCGCCAGCAGCCAAGAGCTCGTGACAGGGTCTTTAAGTGAGCAGTTCTTC
CASSQELVTGSLSEQFF
>NA|many|TRBV7-8|TRBJ1-2
TGTGCCAGCAGCTTAGCTGAATACGAGGGAGCAAACTATGGCTACACCTTC
CASSLAEYEGANYGYTF
>TRBD1|many|TRBV7-6|TRBJ2-7
TGTGCCAGCAGCCCTGTGTGGGGACAGGGGACCAACGAGCAGTACTTC
CASSPVWGQGTNEQYF
>TRBD2|few|TRBV5-3|TRBJ2-1
TGTGCCAGCAGCTTTTACAGCGGGGGATCCTACAATGAGCAGTTCTTC
CASSFYSGGSYNEQFF
>NA|many|TRBV7-2|TRBJ1-1
TGTGCCAGCAGCTTAGTACAGACGAACACTGAAGCTTTCTTT
CASSLVQTNTEAFF
>NA|NA|TRBV28|TRBJ1-2
TGTGCCAGCAGTAATTGGGACCGCCTTAACTATGGCTACACCTTC
CASSNWDRLNYGYTF
>NA|many|TRBV11-1|TRBJ1-1
TGTGCCAGCAGCTTAGGGAAACTCGACTCTTTCGCTGAAGCTTTCTTT
CASSLGKLDSFAEAFF
>TRBD1|NA|TRBV28|TRBJ2-1
TGTGCCAGCAGTTCGTACCGGGACAGGGCGGACAATGAGCAGTTCTTC
CASSSYRDRADNEQFF
>NA|NA|TRBV28|TRBJ1-2
TGTGCCAGCACCCTCGGGGGTGGGGGAGGGGGCTACACCTTC
CASTLGGGGGGYTF
>TRBD1|once|TRBV6-5|TRBJ2-7
TGTGCCAGCAGTTACGGGACAGAGCTCTACGAGCAGTACTTC
CASSYGTELYEQYF
>NA|NA|TRBV13|TRBJ2-5
TGTGCCAGCAGCTTAGGCCGGACGGACCCCCTGACCCAAGAGACCCAGTACTTC
CASSLGRTDPLTQETQYF
>NA|few|TRBV12-3/TRBV12-4|TRBJ2-3
TGTGCCAGCAGTTTTGGGGATTCCACAGATACGCAGTATTTT
CASSFGDSTDTQYF
>NA|NA|TRBV6-1|TRBJ2-4
TGTGCCAGCAGTGAAGTCCCGGGAGGGACAGTGGAAAACATTCAGTACTTC
CASSEVPGGTVENIQYF
>TRBD1|NA|TRBV6-2/TRBV6-3|TRBJ1-1
TGTGCCAGCAGCCTTTTTTCCGGGACAGACACTGAAGCTTTCTTT
CASSLFSGTDTEAFF
>TRBD1|NA|TRBV4-1|TRBJ1-6
TGCGCCAGCAGTCATGAACCGGGACAGCAGACGAATTCACCCCTCCACTTT
CASSHEPGQQTNSPLHF
>NA|few|TRBV5-4|TRBJ2-1
TGTGCCAGCAGCTTTGCCAATGAGCAGTTCTTC
CASSFANEQFF
>TRBD2|many|TRBV28|TRBJ2-3
TGTGCCAGCAGTCCCTACCCAGCCCTGGGACTAGCGGGCACAGATACGCAGTATTTT
CASSPYPALGLAGTDTQYF
>NA|many|TRBV7-9|TRBJ1-4
TGTGCCAGCGGCCGACCCTCTGGGAGGGAGAATGAAAAACTGTTTTTT
CASGRPSGRENEKLFF
>TRBD1|NA|TRBV2|TRBJ2-1
TGTGCCAGCAAGCTAGGCAGGGGGACCGACAATGAGCAGTTCTTC
CASKLGRGTDNEQFF
>TRBD1|NA|TRBV4-3|TRBJ2-2
TGCGCCAGCAGCCAACGACAGGGGGTATCCAACACCGGGGAGCTGTTTTTT
CASSQRQGVSNTGELFF
>TRBD1|many|TRBV7-6|TRBJ2-7
TGTGCCAGCAGCTTCGGACAGGGGTTAGGCTACGAGCAGTACTTC
CASSFGQGLGYEQYF
>TRBD1|many|TRBV10-3|TRBJ1-4
TGTGCCATCAGTCCCGGGACAGGGTTTGGGAATGAAAAACTGTTTTTT
CAISPGTGFGNEKLFF
>TRBD1|NA|TRBV18|TRBJ2-3
TGTGCCAGCTCAGATGGGGGACAGTCCGAAGATACGCAGTATTTT
CASSDGGQSEDTQYF
>TRBD1|many|TRBV11-3|TRBJ2-1
TGTGCCAGCAGTCGGGGACAGCACAATGAGCAGTTCTTC
CASSRGQHNEQFF
>NA|few|TRBV12-3/TRBV12-4|TRBJ1-6
TGTGCCAGCAGTTTAGGGGCGAGCTCCTATAATTCACCCCTCCACTTT
CASSLGASSYNSPLHF
>TRBD1|NA|TRBV28|TRBJ2-7
TGTGCCAGCAGTTTGTCGTGGCAGGGGGCCGACTACGAGCAGTACTTC
CASSLSWQGADYEQYF
>NA|NA|TRBV7-9|TRBJ1-1
TGTGCCAGCAGCCCTGGGGACCCGAACACTGAAGCTTTCTTT
CASSPGDPNTEAFF
>NA|NA|TRBV13|TRBJ1-1
TGTGCCAGCAGTGAGAGGCCTTCGAACACTGAAGCTTTCTTT
CASSERPSNTEAFF